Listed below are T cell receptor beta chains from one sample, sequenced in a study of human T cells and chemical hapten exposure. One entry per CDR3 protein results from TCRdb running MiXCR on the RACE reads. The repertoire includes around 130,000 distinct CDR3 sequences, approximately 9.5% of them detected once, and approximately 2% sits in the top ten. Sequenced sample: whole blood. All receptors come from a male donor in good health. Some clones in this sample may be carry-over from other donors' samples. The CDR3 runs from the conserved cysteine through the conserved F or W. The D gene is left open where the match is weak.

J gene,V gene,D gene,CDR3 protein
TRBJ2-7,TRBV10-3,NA,CAISDRSYEQYF
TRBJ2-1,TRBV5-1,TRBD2,CASSPTSGIYNEQFF
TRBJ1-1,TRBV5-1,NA,CASSFLPVGRPGTTEAFF
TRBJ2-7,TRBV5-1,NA,CASSLHRSSYEQYF
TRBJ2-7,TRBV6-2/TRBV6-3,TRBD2,CASTPGLAYEQYF
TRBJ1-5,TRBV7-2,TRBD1,CASSARQGSQPQHF
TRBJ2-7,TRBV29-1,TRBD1,CSVERGQGGYEQYF
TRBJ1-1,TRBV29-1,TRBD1,CSAGTVNTEAFF
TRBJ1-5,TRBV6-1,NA,CASSEYRHSNQPQHF
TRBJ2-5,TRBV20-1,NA,CSADPLTGGRETQYF
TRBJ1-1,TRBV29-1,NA,CSVEEGGGNTEAFF
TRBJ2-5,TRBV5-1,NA,CASSYGQQETQYF
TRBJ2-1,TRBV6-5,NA,CASSYSRVSLVHSYNEQFF
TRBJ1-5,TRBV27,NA,CASSLIRGRGNQPQHF
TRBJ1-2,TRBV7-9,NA,CASSLSLDGDNYGYTF
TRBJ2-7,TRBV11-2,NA,CASSLVGIPYEQYF
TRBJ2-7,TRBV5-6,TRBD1,CASSQPTGVEQYF
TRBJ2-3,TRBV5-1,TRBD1,CASSSNLGQGATDTQYF
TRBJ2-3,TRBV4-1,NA,CASSQGGERADTQYF
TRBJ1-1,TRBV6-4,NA,CASSWTAGTEAFF
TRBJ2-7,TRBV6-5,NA,CASRKGSASEQYF
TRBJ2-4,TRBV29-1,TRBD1,CSVEKGQGDPNIQYF
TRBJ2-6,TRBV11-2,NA,CASSHRLGETGANVLTF
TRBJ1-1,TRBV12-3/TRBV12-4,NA,CASSLSGSLNTEAFF
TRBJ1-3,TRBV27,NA,CASSPGTPISGNTIYF
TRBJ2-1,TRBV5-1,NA,CASSLGRWEQFF
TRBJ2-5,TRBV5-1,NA,CASSLVSAALLETQYF